This T cell receptor (beta chain) stems from a study of T cells in Graves' hyperthyroidism and ophthalmopathy (dated by TCRdb to about 2019). For the wider study: Peripheral blood was collected at initial diagnosis, before any treatment. TCR V-J signatures able to tell the groups apart were searched for in a discovery cohort of some 100 patients, of whom 40 to 45 had Graves' ophthalmopathy and around 58 had stable Graves' hyperthyroidism. Prospective prediction of ophthalmopathy was tested in an independent validation cohort of approximately 18 hyperthyroidism patients and some 17 patients who later progressed to ophthalmopathy. The 90 to 100 discovery patients were randomly divided into training and test sets at a 7:3 ratio. The study also compared thyroid tissue and blood T-cell repertoires from more than 5 Graves' hyperthyroidism patients. After blood sampling, hyperthyroidism patients were treated with methimazole at a starting dose of 30 mg daily, and ophthalmopathy patients were treated with high-dose intravenous methylprednisolone. TCR Vbeta CDR3 sequencing of approximately 140 peripheral blood samples (about 45 ophthalmopathy, roughly 72 hyperthyroidism and approximately 17 progressor patients) is reported in the paper. The research as a whole found: In cross-validation, a model built on a 13 V-J signature told ophthalmopathy apart from stable hyperthyroidism with 85% to 90% sensitivity and around 84% specificity, and in testing the same model reached 80%/75%. In validation, the model predicted progression to ophthalmopathy with roughly 70% sensitivity and about 73% specificity, a median of 6.5 months before onset. Most expanded thyroid clonotypes (frequency above 0.001) were also found in blood, which suggests that blood repertoires may mirror thyroid immune responses. No statistical method was used to fix the sample size in advance, and group allocation was not hidden from the investigators.

The TCR beta CDR3 regions were amplified from RNA transcripts. For the first round of RT-PCR on the TCR CDR3, the HTBI primer set was used together with the Qiagen OneStep RT-PCR kit. Libraries were constructed in a second round of multiplex PCR, after which size selection and purification were performed. Libraries were sequenced paired-end with 100 bp reads on an Illumina HiSeq2000. The paper's processing steps were these. SOAPnuke was used to process the raw data, throwing out any read that contained adapters or uncalled bases, had a mean Phred below 15, or lacked an exact constant-primer or identifier match. High-quality paired reads were merged using COPE v1.2.5, and each unique nucleotide sequence was defined as a clonotype. MiTCR v1.1 was used to align clonotypes to the IMGT TRBV, TRBD and TRBJ reference segments. The analysis was restricted to V-J combinations with a frequency above 0.0001, which together covered 99% to 99.2% of the repertoires. The TCS score was defined as F50 (clonal expansion) divided by E x V (chaos), with BLOSUM62-based TCRdist calculated between CDR3 peptides within each V-J. Welch's t-statistics and random forest reduced fewer than 600 V-J features to about 12, which were used in a naive Bayes classifier (R e1071). Through fastp at Q25 and MiXCR, TCRdb rebuilt clones from the public reads, retaining in-frame beta chains. Identical CDR3 proteins give one entry, which carries the most common genes and DNA. TCRdb's processing, not the authors', yielded these V and J calls. Here the sample has around 600,000 distinct CDR3 sequences; 13% to 15% occur a single time. The top ten hold 12% of the sample.

Ophthalmopathy patients had moderately to severely active disease, with a Clinical Activity Score of 3 or more, a NOSPECS grade of 4 or more, and a disease duration of less than 3 months. Patients with uncontrolled infections, other autoimmune diseases, pregnancy or lactation were excluded. Diagnoses were established on the basis of clinical symptoms, serum thyroxine and TRAb, thyroid ultrasound, and orbital computed tomography. Ficoll-Paque density gradient centrifugation was used to isolate PBMCs from 9.5 to 10 ml of fresh peripheral blood. Total RNA was extracted using Trizol reagent, and RNA quality was assessed on an Agilent 2100 Bioanalyzer. The CDR3, from cysteine to phenylalanine, totals 17 residues. The DNA shown is the 51-base CDR3, in frame from base 1. V sheds 0 bases and J sheds 3 bases, leaving 20 bases between their ends. The germline V gene (reference sequence) specifies GTSNPN as CDR1 and SVGIG as CDR2.

This clonotype was detected ten times or more. Its antigen remains undetermined. Base qualities are not provided; no much larger clone lies one nucleotide away. The rearranged segments are TRBV30 and TRBJ1-1, with an unclear D gene assignment. The sequencing sample was made of blood. This TCR derives from a woman in her 50s with Graves' ophthalmopathy. CDR3 protein: CAWSVEVTVDIDTEAFF. Read as DNA, the sequence is TGTGCCTGGAGTGTCGAGGTAACGGTCGATATCGACACTGAAGCTTTCTTT.